This T cell receptor beta chain was retrieved from a study of identical twins. Study conclusions and caveats: Cross-sectional statistical analysis was relied on for the conclusions, without the same donors being followed. Abundant beta clonotypes from cord blood bore fewer insertions; memory repertoires lacked this pattern.

This clonotype occurred many times. Its target is unknown. TCRdb passed the 5' RACE reads through MiXCR, listing each CDR3 protein once. The sample holds some 600,000 distinct CDR3 sequences; about 7% are singletons and the top ten take around 1.6%. The same data also went into a second study, on yellow fever vaccine responses in identical twins.

The clonotype originates from a woman aged 18-29 years in good health. Sequencing used PBMCs.

CDR3 DNA: TGTGCCAGCAGCCAAGGAACGGGGTCCTACAATGAGCAGTTCTTC. It is translated as CASSQGTGSYNEQFF. J is TRBJ2-1 and V is TRBV3-1, with TRBD2 as a possible D gene (5 bases). The CDR3 totals 15 residues. Germline V gene data show CDR1 as LGHDT and CDR2 as YNNKEL (reference sequence). Trimming left V 1 base short and J 1 base short, with 8 bases between.